A single sample is the source of the 7 T cell receptor beta chains below, sequenced in a study of OX40 agonist ivuxolimab in advanced cancers. Receptor amplification or capture employed the immunoSEQ multiplex PCR assay. In TCRdb, the immuneACCESS table is reduced to in-frame sequences with V and J assigned. These tables do not hold every clone; where another copy was compared, an unresolved V gene accounts for under half, and the others remain unexplained. For this sample there are approximately 25,000 clones; 77% appear just once. The ten largest clones capture more than 15% of the sample. Sequenced here: CD4+ or CD8+ T cells sorted from blood, sampled in a trial of the OX40 agonist ivuxolimab. These TCRs come from an adult with an advanced solid tumor such as melanoma, head and neck, liver or kidney cancer.

The chain is built from TRBV6-5 and TRBJ1-1; no definite D call. V lost 3 bases and J 6 bases, leaving 5 bases between the germline ends. Germline CDR1 MNHEY, CDR2 SVGAGI. The CDR3 covers 11 residues. The CDR3 here is CASSYGPEAFF. The DNA of the CDR3 is TGTGCCAGCAGTTATGGTCCTGAAGCTTTCTTT.

V usage is TRBV11-3 and J usage is TRBJ1-2; D ambiguous. Trimming cost V 2 bases and J 1 base, with 8 bases left between them. Germline V gives CDR1 SGHNT, CDR2 YENEEA. CDR3 length: 14 residues. The CDR3 DNA sequence: TGTGCCAGCAGCTTATCGCCGGTTAACTATGGCTACACCTTC. Translation: CASSLSPVNYGYTF.

This clone was recorded only once. The chain links TRBV7-3 to TRBJ1-2, with TRBD1 matching 8 bases. CDR1 and CDR2 (germline): SGHTA, FQGTGA. This CDR3 region has 14 residues. V shed 2 bases and J 3 bases; nucleotides not matched to a gene: 2. CDR3: CASSLEQGDYGYTF. CDR3 nucleotide sequence: TGTGCCAGCAGCTTAGAACAGGGGGACTATGGCTACACCTTC.

This chain joins TRBV11-2 and TRBJ1-2; 8 bases are shared with TRBD1. With V trimmed by 5 bases and J by 8 bases, 10 bases remained unmatched. The germline CDR1 and CDR2 sequences are SGHAT and FQNNGV. The CDR3 is made up of 14 amino acids. The CDR3 sequence: CASSRTIRTGGYTF. In nucleotides, the CDR3 is TGTGCCAGCAGCCGTACTATCCGGACAGGGGGCTACACCTTC.

In its sample, this clone was seen a few times. This may arise from a read error, as a much more abundant clone is one base away. J is TRBJ2-1 and V is TRBV4-2; 9 nucleotides agree with TRBD1. The CDR3 is 14 amino acids. The germline V gene has CDR1 LGHNA and CDR2 YNFKEQ. V was pared by 7 bases and J by 9 bases, with 10 bases of the junction left unmatched. CDR3 residues: CASTLRDRDGEQFF. DNA for the CDR3: TGTGCCAGCACACTCCGGGACAGGGACGGTGAGCAGTTCTTC.

CDR3 nucleotides: TGTGCCAGCTCACCTGTGGGGACCTCCTACGAGCAGTACTTC. Its protein is CASSPVGTSYEQYF. The rearrangement joins TRBV18 to TRBJ2-7; D may be TRBD1 or TRBD2 (5 bases each). Between the trimmed V and J ends, which lost 3 bases and 0 bases, there was a span of 9 bases. This CDR3 has 14 amino acids. Germline CDR1 is KGHSH and CDR2 is LQKENI.

The genes are TRBV11-2 and TRBJ2-1, with unresolved D. Germline V gene lookup returns CDR1 SGHAT and CDR2 FQNNGV. V dropped 3 bases and J dropped 8 bases, with 23 bases sitting between them. This CDR3 spans 17 amino acids. CDR3 in amino acids: CASSLDLSYPNSYEQFF. The CDR3 coding sequence is TGTGCCAGCAGCTTGGACCTCAGTTACCCCAATTCATATGAGCAGTTCTTC.